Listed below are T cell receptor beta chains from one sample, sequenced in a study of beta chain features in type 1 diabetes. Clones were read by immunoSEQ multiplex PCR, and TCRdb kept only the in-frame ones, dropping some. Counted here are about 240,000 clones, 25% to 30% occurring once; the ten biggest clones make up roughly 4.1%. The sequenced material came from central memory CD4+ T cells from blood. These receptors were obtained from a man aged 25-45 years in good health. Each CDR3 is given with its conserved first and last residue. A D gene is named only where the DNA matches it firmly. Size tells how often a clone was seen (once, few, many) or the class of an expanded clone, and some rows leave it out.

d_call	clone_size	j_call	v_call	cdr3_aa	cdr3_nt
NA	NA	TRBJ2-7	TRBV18	CASSPPGAPSYEQYF	TGTGCCAGCTCACCACCAGGGGCGCCGTCCTACGAGCAGTACTTC
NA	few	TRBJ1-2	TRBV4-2	CASSQESGSGYTF	TGTGCCAGCAGCCAAGAGTCAGGGAGTGGCTACACCTTC
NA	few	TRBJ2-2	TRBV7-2	CASSSPNPGTGELFF	TGTGCCAGCAGTTCACCAAATCCGGGGACCGGGGAGCTGTTTTTT
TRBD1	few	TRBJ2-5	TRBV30	CAWSETGGGETQYF	TGTGCCTGGAGTGAGACAGGGGGCGGGGAGACCCAGTACTTC
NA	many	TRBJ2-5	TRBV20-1	CSARSGRRRYF	TGCAGTGCTAGATCGGGACGGCGGAGGTACTTC
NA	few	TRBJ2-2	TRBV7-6	CASRARGSPNTGELFF	TGTGCCAGCAGAGCAAGAGGGAGTCCGAACACCGGGGAGCTGTTTTTT
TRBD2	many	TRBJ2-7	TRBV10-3	CAIKGTSGNSYEQYF	TGTGCCATCAAGGGGACTAGCGGAAACTCCTACGAGCAGTACTTC
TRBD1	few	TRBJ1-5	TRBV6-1	CASSERTGSYSNQPQHF	TGTGCCAGCAGTGAAAGGACAGGGAGTTATAGCAATCAGCCCCAGCATTTT
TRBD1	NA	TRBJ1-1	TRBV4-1	CASSPDRANTEAFF	TGCGCCAGCAGCCCGGACAGGGCAAACACTGAAGCTTTCTTT
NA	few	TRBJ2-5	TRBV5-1	CASSGDNTETQYF	TGCGCCAGCAGCGGGGACAATACGGAGACCCAGTACTTC
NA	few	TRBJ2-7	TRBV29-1	CSASLDYEQYF	TGCAGCGCCTCGCTAGACTACGAGCAGTACTTC
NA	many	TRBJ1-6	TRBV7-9	CASSLTGSNSPLHF	TGTGCCAGCAGCTTGACGGGGAGTAATTCACCCCTCCACTTT
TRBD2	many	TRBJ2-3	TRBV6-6	CASSYGTSGRMDTQYF	TGTGCCAGCAGTTACGGGACTAGCGGGAGAATGGATACGCAGTATTTT
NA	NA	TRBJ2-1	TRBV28	CASSQQGGEQFF	TGTGCCAGCAGCCAACAGGGTGGTGAGCAGTTCTTC
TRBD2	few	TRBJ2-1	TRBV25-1	CASSELRGSGYNEQFF	TGTGCCAGCAGTGAATTACGCGGGAGTGGCTACAATGAGCAGTTCTTC
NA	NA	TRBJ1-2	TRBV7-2	CASSLNRDTGGYTF	TGTGCCAGCAGCTTGAACAGGGATACGGGTGGCTACACCTTC
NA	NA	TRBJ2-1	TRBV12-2	CASRLYGAGQDNEQFF	TGTGCAAGTCGCTTATACGGGGCAGGTCAGGACAATGAGCAGTTCTTC
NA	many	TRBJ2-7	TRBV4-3	CASSPGQKTYEQYF	TGCGCCAGCAGCCCGGGCCAAAAAACCTACGAGCAGTACTTC
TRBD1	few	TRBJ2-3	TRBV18	CASSPPGQASTDTQYF	TGTGCCAGCTCACCACCGGGACAGGCCAGCACAGATACGCAGTATTTT
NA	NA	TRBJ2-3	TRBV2	CASSESTDTQYF	TGTGCCAGCAGCGAGTCCACAGATACGCAGTATTTT
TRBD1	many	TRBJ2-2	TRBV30	CAWQQGAVNTGELFF	TGTGCCTGGCAACAGGGGGCTGTGAACACCGGGGAGCTGTTTTTT
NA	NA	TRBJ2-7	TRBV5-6	CASSAVTYEQYF	TGTGCCAGCAGCGCGGTGACCTACGAGCAGTACTTC
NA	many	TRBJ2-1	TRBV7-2	CASTSPGQFNEQFF	TGTGCCAGCACGTCCCCAGGACAATTTAATGAGCAGTTCTTC
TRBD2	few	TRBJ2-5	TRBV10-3	CAIGLAGGSQETQYF	TGTGCCATTGGACTAGCGGGGGGGTCCCAAGAGACCCAGTACTTC
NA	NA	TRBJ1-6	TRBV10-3	CAISESGNSPLHF	TGTGCCATCAGTGAGTCCGGTAATTCACCCCTCCACTTT
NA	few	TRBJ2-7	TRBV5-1	CASSWDISGEQYF	TGCGCCAGCAGCTGGGACATATCGGGCGAGCAGTACTTC
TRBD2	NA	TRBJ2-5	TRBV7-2	CASSLALAGGRETQYF	TGTGCCAGCAGCTTAGCCCTAGCGGGAGGGCGAGAGACCCAGTACTTC
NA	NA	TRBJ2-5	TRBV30	CAWSEDTIQETQYF	TGTGCCTGGAGCGAAGACACTATCCAAGAGACCCAGTACTTC
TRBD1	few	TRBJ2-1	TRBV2	CASRGETGGFFF	TGTGCCAGCAGAGGCGAGACAGGGGGGTTTTTCTTC
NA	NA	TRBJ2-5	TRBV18	CASSPKGETQYF	TGTGCCAGCTCACCAAAGGGGGAGACCCAGTACTTC
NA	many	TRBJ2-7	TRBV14	CASSQGYEQYF	TGTGCCAGCAGCCAAGGTTACGAGCAGTACTTC
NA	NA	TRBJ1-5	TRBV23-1	CASSQSVKGFQPQHF	TGCGCCAGCAGTCAATCGGTAAAGGGATTTCAGCCCCAGCATTTT
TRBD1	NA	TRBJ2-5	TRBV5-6	CASSGDRQETQYF	TGTGCCAGCAGCGGGGACAGACAAGAGACCCAGTACTTC
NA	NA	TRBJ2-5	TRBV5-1	CASSLDGRGTETQYF	TGCGCCAGCAGCTTGGATGGACGGGGTACAGAGACCCAGTACTTC
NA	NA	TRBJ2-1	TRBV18	CASSLQGYGYNEQFF	TGTGCCAGCTCACTTCAGGGGTACGGGTACAATGAGCAGTTCTTC
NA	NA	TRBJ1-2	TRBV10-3	CAITRNTGSNYGYTF	TGTGCCATCACTAGAAATACAGGGTCTAACTATGGCTACACCTTC
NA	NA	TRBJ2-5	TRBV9	CASSVGIAAGETQYF	TGTGCCAGCAGCGTAGGAATAGCGGCGGGGGAGACCCAGTACTTC
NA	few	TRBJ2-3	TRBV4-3	CASSHQAGPTDTQYF	TGCGCCAGCAGCCATCAGGCAGGACCCACAGATACGCAGTATTTT
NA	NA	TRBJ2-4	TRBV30	CAWSMERVAKNIQYF	TGTGCCTGGAGTATGGAGCGGGTAGCCAAAAACATTCAGTACTTC
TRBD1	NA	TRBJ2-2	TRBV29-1	CSVRTGGTGELFF	TGCAGCGTCAGGACAGGGGGGACCGGGGAGCTGTTTTTT